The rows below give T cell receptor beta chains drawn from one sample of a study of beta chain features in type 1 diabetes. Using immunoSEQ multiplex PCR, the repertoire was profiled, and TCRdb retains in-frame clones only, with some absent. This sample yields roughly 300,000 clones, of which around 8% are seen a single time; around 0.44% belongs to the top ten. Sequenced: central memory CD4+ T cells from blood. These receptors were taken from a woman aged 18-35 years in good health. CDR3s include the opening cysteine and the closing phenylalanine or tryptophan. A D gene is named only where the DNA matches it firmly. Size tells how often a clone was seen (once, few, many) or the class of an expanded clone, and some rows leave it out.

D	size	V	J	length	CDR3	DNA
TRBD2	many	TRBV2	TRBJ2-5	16	CASSERLAGAVETQYF	TGTGCCAGCAGTGAACGGCTAGCGGGAGCCGTGGAGACCCAGTACTTC
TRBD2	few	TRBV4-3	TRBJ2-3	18	CASSQDISGRARRVTQYF	TGCGCCAGCAGCCAAGATATAAGCGGGAGGGCCCGGCGGGTCACGCAGTATTTT
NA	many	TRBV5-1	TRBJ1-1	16	CASKVPTRNGNTEAFF	TGCGCCAGTAAAGTACCCACCAGGAACGGGAACACTGAAGCTTTCTTT
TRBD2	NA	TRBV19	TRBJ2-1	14	CASSIRDYANEQFF	TGTGCCAGTAGTATCCGGGACTATGCCAATGAGCAGTTCTTC
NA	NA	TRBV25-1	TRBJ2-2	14	CASSEGLNVGELFF	TGTGCCAGCAGTGAGGGATTAAACGTCGGGGAGCTGTTTTTT
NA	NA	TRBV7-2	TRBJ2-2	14	CASSLRVDSGELFF	TGTGCCAGCAGCTTAAGGGTAGATTCGGGGGAGCTGTTTTTT
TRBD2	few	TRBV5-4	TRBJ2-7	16	CASSSGGGSSPYEQYF	TGTGCCAGCAGCTCCGGCGGCGGGAGTTCCCCTTACGAGCAGTACTTC
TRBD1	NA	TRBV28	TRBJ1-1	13	CASNPGTGSEAFF	TGTGCCAGCAATCCCGGGACAGGGAGTGAAGCTTTCTTT
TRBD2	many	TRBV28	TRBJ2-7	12	CASSLTSAGQYF	TGTGCCAGCAGTTTGACTAGCGCGGGGCAGTACTTC
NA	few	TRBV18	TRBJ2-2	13	CASSPKNTGELFF	TGTGCCAGCTCACCGAAGAACACCGGGGAGCTGTTTTTT
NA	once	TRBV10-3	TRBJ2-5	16	CAISGGIDRGQETQYF	TGTGCCATCAGTGGGGGGATCGACCGGGGACAAGAGACCCAGTACTTC
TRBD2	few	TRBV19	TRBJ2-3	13	CASKLAGGDTQYF	TGTGCCAGCAAGCTAGCGGGAGGGGATACGCAGTATTTT
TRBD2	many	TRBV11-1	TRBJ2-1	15	CASRAQTSGNNEQFF	TGTGCCAGCAGGGCCCAGACTAGCGGGAACAATGAGCAGTTCTTC
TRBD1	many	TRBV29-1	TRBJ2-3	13	CSAGQGAGDTQYF	TGCAGCGCCGGACAGGGGGCCGGAGATACGCAGTATTTT
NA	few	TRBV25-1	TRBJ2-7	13	CASSADRPYEQYF	TGTGCCAGCAGTGCGGACAGACCCTACGAGCAGTACTTC
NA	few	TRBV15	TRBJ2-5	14	CATSRGRMAETQYF	TGTGCCACCAGCAGAGGTCGTATGGCGGAGACCCAGTACTTC
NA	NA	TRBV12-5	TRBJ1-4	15	CARRSFQSSHEKLFF	TGTGCTAGACGCTCCTTCCAGTCCTCTCATGAAAAACTGTTTTTT
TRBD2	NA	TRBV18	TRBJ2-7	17	CASSPSTGGSPSYEQYF	TGTGCCAGCTCACCATCTACGGGCGGGAGTCCCTCCTACGAGCAGTACTTC
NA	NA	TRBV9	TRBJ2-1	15	CASSVGGESYNEQFF	TGTGCCAGCAGCGTAGGGGGGGAATCCTACAATGAGCAGTTCTTC
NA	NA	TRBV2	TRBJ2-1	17	CASRLRTSDASSYEQFF	TGTGCCAGCAGGCTCCGGACGAGCGACGCTTCAAGTTATGAGCAGTTCTTC
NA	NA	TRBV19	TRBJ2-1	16	CASSITGSSSYNEQFF	TGTGCCAGTAGTATCACAGGGAGCTCGTCCTACAATGAGCAGTTCTTC
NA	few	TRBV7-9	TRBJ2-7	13	CASSLDAGDEQYF	TGTGCCAGCAGCTTGGACGCCGGCGACGAGCAGTACTTC
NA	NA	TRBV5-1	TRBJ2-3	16	CASSPEGHRGTDTQYF	TGCGCCAGCAGCCCGGAGGGACACCGAGGGACAGATACGCAGTATTTT
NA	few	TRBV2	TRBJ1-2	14	CASSEAMGQYGYTF	TGTGCCAGCAGTGAAGCCATGGGGCAGTATGGCTACACCTTC
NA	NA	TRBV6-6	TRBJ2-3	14	CASSGQADTDTQYF	TGTGCCAGCAGTGGTCAGGCTGACACAGATACGCAGTATTTT
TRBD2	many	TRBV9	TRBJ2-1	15	CASSVASGSTNEQFF	TGTGCCAGCAGCGTAGCTAGCGGGAGTACCAATGAGCAGTTCTTC
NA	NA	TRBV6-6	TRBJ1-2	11	CASGANYGYTF	TGTGCCAGCGGGGCTAACTATGGCTACACCTTC